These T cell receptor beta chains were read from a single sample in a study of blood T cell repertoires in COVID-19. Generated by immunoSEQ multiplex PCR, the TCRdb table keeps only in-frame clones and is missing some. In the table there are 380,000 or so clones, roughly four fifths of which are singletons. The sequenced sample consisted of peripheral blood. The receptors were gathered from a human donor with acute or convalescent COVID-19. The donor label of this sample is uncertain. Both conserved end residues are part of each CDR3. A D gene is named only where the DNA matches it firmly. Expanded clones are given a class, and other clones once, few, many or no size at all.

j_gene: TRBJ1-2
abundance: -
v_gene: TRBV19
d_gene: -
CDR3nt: TGTGCCAGTAGTTACGGGACGGCGGGGTATGGCTACACCTTC
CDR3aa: CASSYGTAGYGYTF

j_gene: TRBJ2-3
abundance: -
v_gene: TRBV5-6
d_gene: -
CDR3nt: TGTGCCAGCAGTCGTTTGCGGACAGATACGCAGTATTTT
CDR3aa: CASSRLRTDTQYF

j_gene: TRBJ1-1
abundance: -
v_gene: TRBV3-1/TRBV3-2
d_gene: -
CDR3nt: TGTGCCAGCAGAATGGGGCATGCTTTCAACACTGAAGCTTTCTTT
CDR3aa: CASRMGHAFNTEAFF

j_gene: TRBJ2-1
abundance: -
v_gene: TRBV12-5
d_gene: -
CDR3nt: TGTGCTAGTGGTCTCGGGATCCGCGGAAATGAGCAGTTCTTC
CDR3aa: CASGLGIRGNEQFF

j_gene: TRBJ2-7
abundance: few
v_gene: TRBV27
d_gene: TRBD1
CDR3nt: TGTGCCAGCGCCGAAGACAGGGGGCTCTACGAGCAGTACTTC
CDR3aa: CASAEDRGLYEQYF

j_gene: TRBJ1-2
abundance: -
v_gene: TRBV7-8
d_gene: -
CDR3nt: TGTGCCAGCAGCCCACGGTCTGGGGGCACTTATAACTATGGCTACACCTTC
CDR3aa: CASSPRSGGTYNYGYTF

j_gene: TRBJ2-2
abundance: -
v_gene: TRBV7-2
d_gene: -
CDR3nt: TGTGCCAGCAGCCCGGGACTCGGCGACACCGGGGAGCTGTTTTTT
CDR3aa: CASSPGLGDTGELFF

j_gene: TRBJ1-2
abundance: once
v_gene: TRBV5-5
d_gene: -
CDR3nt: TGTGCCAGCAGCTTGGAAGGGGGACGGGGCTACACCTTC
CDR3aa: CASSLEGGRGYTF

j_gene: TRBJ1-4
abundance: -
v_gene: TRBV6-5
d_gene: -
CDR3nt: TGTGCCAGCAGTTACTCGGTAGCGGGTGGGGATGAAAAACTGTTTTTT
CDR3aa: CASSYSVAGGDEKLFF

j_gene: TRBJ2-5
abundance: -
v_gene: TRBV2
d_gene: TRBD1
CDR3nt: TGTGCCAGCAGGCTCGAGACAGGGTCCCAAGAGACCCAGTACTTC
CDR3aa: CASRLETGSQETQYF

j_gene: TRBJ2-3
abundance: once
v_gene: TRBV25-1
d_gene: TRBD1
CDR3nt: TGTGCCAGCAGTGAATGGACAGGGTCTAGCACAGATACGCAGTATTTT
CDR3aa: CASSEWTGSSTDTQYF

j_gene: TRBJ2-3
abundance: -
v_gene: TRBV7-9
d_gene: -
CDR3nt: TGTGCCAGCAGCTTTAGTAGGAGAGGCACAGATACGCAGTATTTT
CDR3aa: CASSFSRRGTDTQYF

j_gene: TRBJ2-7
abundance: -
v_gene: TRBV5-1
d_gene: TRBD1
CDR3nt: TGCGCCAGCAGCTTGGCCGGAGGCGGGACAGGGGGGAACGAGCAGTACTTC
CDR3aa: CASSLAGGGTGGNEQYF

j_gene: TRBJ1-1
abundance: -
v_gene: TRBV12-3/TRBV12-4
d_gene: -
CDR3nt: TGTGCCAGCAGTTTAGGGCCCCTAGCTTTCTTT
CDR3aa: CASSLGPLAFF

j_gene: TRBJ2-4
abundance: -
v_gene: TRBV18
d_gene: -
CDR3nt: TGTGCCAGCTCCCCTCCGGGACACTTAGCCAAAAACATTCAGTACTTC
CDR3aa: CASSPPGHLAKNIQYF

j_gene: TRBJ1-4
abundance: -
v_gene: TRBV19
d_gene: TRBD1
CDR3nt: TGTGCCAGTAGCCAAGGGGGCGCCGGTGAAAAACTGTTTTTT
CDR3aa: CASSQGGAGEKLFF

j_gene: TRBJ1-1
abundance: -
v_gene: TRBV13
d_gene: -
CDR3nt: TGTGCCAGCAGCCGGGGGGGTTGGCGGTCGAACACTGAAGCTTTCTTT
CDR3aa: CASSRGGWRSNTEAFF

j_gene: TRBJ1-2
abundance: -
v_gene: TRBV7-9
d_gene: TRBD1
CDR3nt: TGTGCCAGCAGCATTCAGGGGGTCCTTGGCTACACCTTC
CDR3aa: CASSIQGVLGYTF